This TCR beta chain originates from a study of Tregs in tolerant kidney transplant recipients. Per the germline V gene, CDR1 is ENHRY and CDR2 is SYGVKD. The V and J ends lost 5 bases and 2 bases respectively, with 18 bases between them. There are 16 residues in the CDR3. With regard to this clone: The antigen remains unidentified. The CDR3 end lies 3 residues beyond the end of the read and is filled in from the germline J gene.

Study results and caveats: Biological reproducibility was not directly addressed, but technical replication error appeared minimal.

This table comes from immunoSEQ multiplex PCR, and its TCRdb copy is limited to in-frame clones, with some not included. The sample holds about 48,000 clones. The receptor's source is a human donor who received a combined kidney and bone marrow transplant. Sequences were derived from CD4+ T cells from blood, sampled before the transplant. The chain links TRBV10-3 to TRBJ2-5; D remains ambiguous. CDR3 loop: CAISFEATSVQETQYF. The covered CDR3 bases are TGTGCCATCAGTTTTGAAGCGACTTCCGTACAAGAGACC.